What follows describes a single T cell receptor beta chain. The data derive from a study of blood T cell repertoires in COVID-19. Study in general: Sources were T cells, B-cell-depleted T cells, or PBMCs; the material itself was cDNA or gDNA.

Only in-frame clones appear in the TCRdb table, and some are missing; sequencing was by immunoSEQ multiplex PCR. The sample has fewer than 200,000 clones, 70% to 90% seen once. Germline V gene sequence: CDR1 SGDLS, CDR2 YYNGEE. Trimming took 4 bases from V and 4 from J; bases not matched to a gene: 6. The CDR3 is 16 amino acids. The sequence came from a woman between 40 and 50 years old in a cohort exposed to, infected with or recovered from COVID-19 (not recorded which). The sequenced material came from PBMCs or T cells enriched from blood (not recorded which). V gene TRBV9 combines with J gene TRBJ2-1; TRBD2 aligns across 12 bases. The CDR3 region is CASSPSGRASYNEQFF. For the CDR3, the DNA is TGTGCCAGCAGCCCTAGCGGGAGGGCCTCGTACAATGAGCAGTTCTTC.